This T cell receptor beta chain stems from a study of CXCR3-negative and CXCR3-positive naive CD8 T cells. Study-level points and caveats: Comparison of naive cells showed more hydrophobic TRB CDR3s in CXCR3-positive than in CXCR3-negative naive cells. Whereas memory cells differed, naive CXCR3-negative and CXCR3-positive cells shared similar TRBV-TRBJ usage.

Each TRB cDNA library was prepared by 5' RACE (with UMI labels). TCRdb re-called the 5' RACE reads and gives one entry per CDR3 protein, without DNA. The table gives 120,000 to 150,000 distinct CDR3 sequences; the top ten clones make up 0.25% to 0.3% of it. A word on this clonotype: Its antigen remains unknown.

300,000 to 350,000 cells per CD8+ T cell subset were flow-sorted in triplicate. The CDR3 runs to 14 residues. The receptor comes from a human donor in good health. Some clones in this sample may be carry-over from other donors' samples. The J gene is TRBJ2-5, the V gene TRBV21-1. TRBV21-1 is a documented pseudogene. Sample: naive CXCR3+ CD8+ T cells from blood. The sample's subset: CD45RO-CCR7+CD27+CD95- naive CD8+ T cells expressing CXCR3 (TNR3+). CDR3 loop: CASSNSVLKWTQYF.